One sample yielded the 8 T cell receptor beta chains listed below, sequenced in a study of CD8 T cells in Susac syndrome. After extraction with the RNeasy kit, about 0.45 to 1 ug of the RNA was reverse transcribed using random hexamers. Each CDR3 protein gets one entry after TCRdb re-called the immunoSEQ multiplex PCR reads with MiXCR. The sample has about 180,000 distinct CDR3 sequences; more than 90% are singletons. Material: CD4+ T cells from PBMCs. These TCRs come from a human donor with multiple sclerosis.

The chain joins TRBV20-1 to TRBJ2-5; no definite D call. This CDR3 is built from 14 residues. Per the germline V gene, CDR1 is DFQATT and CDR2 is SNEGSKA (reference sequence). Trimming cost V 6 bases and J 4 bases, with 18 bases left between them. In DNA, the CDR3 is TGCAGTGCCAATGCCGGACGGGTCGGAGAGACCCAGTACTTC. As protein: CSANAGRVGETQYF.

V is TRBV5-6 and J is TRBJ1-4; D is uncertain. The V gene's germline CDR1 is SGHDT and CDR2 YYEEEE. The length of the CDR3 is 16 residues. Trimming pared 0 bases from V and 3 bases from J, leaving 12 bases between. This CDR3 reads CASSLVPVVANEKLFF. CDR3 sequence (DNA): TGTGCCAGCAGCTTGGTCCCCGTCGTGGCTAATGAAAAACTGTTTTTT.

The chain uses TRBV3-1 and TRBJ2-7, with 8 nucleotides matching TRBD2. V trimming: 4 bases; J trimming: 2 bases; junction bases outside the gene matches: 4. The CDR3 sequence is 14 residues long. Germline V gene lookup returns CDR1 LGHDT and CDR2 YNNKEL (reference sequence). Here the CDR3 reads CASSPRGGAYEQYF. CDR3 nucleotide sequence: TGTGCCAGCAGCCCCCGGGGGGGGGCCTACGAGCAGTACTTC.

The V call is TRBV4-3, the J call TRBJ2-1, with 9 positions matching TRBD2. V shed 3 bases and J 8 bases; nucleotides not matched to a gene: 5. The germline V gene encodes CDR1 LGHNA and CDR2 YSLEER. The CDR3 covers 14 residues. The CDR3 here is CASSHRSSGDEQFF. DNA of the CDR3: TGCGCCAGCAGCCATAGGTCTAGCGGGGATGAGCAGTTCTTC.

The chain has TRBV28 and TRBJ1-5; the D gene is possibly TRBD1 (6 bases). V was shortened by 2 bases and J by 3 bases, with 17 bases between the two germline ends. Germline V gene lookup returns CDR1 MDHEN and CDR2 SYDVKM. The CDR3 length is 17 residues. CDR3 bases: TGTGCCAGCAGTTTAATTATGCATCGGGGGGCCAATCAGCCCCAGCATTTT. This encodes CASSLIMHRGANQPQHF.

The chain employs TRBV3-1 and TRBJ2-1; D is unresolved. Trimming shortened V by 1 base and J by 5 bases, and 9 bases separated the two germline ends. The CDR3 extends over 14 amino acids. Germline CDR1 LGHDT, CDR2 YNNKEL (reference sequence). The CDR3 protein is CASSQASRDNEQFF. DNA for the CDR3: TGTGCCAGCAGCCAAGCTTCCCGGGACAATGAGCAGTTCTTC.

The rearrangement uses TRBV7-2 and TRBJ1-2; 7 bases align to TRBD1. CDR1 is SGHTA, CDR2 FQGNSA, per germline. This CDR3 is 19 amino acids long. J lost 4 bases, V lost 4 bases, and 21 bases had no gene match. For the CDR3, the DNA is TGTGCCAGCAGCTCGCCGCGGATGGGGACAGAGGACTATTTCTATGGCTACACCTTC. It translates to CASSSPRMGTEDYFYGYTF.

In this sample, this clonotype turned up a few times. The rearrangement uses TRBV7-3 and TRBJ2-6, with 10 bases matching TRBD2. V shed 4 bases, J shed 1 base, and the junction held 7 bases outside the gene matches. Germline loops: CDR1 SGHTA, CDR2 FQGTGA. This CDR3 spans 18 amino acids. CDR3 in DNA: TGTGCCAGCAGCTCTTTAGCGGGGGGAGTATCTGGGGCCAACGTCCTGACTTTC. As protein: CASSSLAGGVSGANVLTF.